Included here is one T cell receptor (beta chain) sequence, with context. No cognate antigen has been identified for it. Base qualities are not provided; no much larger clone lies one nucleotide away. The TCR beta CDR3 regions were amplified from RNA transcripts. A first-round RT-PCR of the TCR CDR3 used the HTBI primer set with the Qiagen OneStep RT-PCR kit. Libraries were constructed in a second round of multiplex PCR, after which size selection and purification were performed. Sequencing of the libraries was done on an Illumina HiSeq2000 using paired-end 100 bp reads. The original pipeline was this. Raw data were processed with SOAPnuke, discarding reads with adapters, uncalled bases, mean Phred below 15, or no exact constant-primer or identifier match. COPE v1.2.5 was used to merge the high-quality paired reads, and each unique nucleotide sequence was defined as a clonotype. Clonotypes were aligned to IMGT TRBV, TRBD and TRBJ reference segments using MiTCR v1.1. The analysis was restricted to V-J combinations with a frequency above 0.0001, which together covered 98% to 99.2% of the repertoires. A TCS score was defined as the ratio between F50 (clonal expansion) and ExV (chaos), using BLOSUM62-based TCRdist between CDR3 peptides within each V-J. Welch's t-statistics and random forest reduced several hundred V-J features to 13, which were used in a naive Bayes classifier (R e1071). The public reads were run again by TCRdb, first through fastp at Q25 and then through MiXCR, and only productive beta chains were kept. Identical CDR3 proteins give one entry, which carries the most common genes and DNA. TCRdb's processing, not the authors', yielded these V and J calls. This sample has fewer than 900,000 distinct CDR3 sequences in its table, and about a sixth of those were observed once. Over 7.5% of the sample is held by the ten biggest clonotypes.

This sample was taken from a study of T cells in Graves' hyperthyroidism and ophthalmopathy (dated 2019 in TCRdb). In the study overall: Peripheral blood samples were taken at the time of initial diagnosis, prior to any treatment. TCR V-J signatures able to tell the groups apart were searched for in a discovery cohort of more than 90 patients, of whom more than 40 had Graves' ophthalmopathy and about 60 had stable Graves' hyperthyroidism. Whether ophthalmopathy could be predicted prospectively was tested in an independent validation cohort made up of roughly 19 hyperthyroidism patients plus 17 patients who later progressed to ophthalmopathy. The approximately 100 discovery patients were randomly divided into training and test sets at a 7:3 ratio. In addition, the study compared T-cell repertoires in thyroid tissue and in blood from six Graves' hyperthyroidism patients. After blood sampling, hyperthyroidism patients were treated with methimazole at a starting dose of 30 mg daily, and ophthalmopathy patients were treated with high-dose intravenous methylprednisolone. TCR Vbeta CDR3 sequencing of roughly 140 peripheral blood samples (about 45 ophthalmopathy, approximately 80 hyperthyroidism and roughly 17 progressor patients) is reported in the paper. Summary of the overall study and its limitations: Sample size was not statistically predetermined, and investigators were not blinded to group allocation. In cross-validation, a model built on a 13 V-J signature told ophthalmopathy apart from stable hyperthyroidism with about 90% sensitivity and about 81% specificity, and in testing the same model reached 80%/75%. During validation, the model predicted progression to ophthalmopathy a median of about 6.5 months ahead of onset, with almost 71% sensitivity and 72.22% specificity. Blood samples also contained most of the expanded thyroid clonotypes (frequency above 0.001), which suggests that blood repertoires may reflect thyroid immune responses.

Stable Graves' hyperthyroidism was defined as the absence of progression to ophthalmopathy over 18 months of follow-up. Hyperthyroidism patients were newly diagnosed, with disease duration under 2 months, and aged 18 to 65 years. Any patient with an uncontrolled infection, another autoimmune disease, pregnancy or lactation was excluded. Diagnoses were established on the basis of clinical symptoms, serum thyroxine and TRAb, thyroid ultrasound, and orbital computed tomography. Ficoll-Paque density gradient centrifugation was used to isolate PBMCs from approximately 11 ml of fresh peripheral blood. Trizol reagent was used to extract total RNA, and RNA quality was then checked on an Agilent 2100 Bioanalyzer. From the cysteine through the phenylalanine, the CDR3 covers 15 amino acids. The only DNA kept is the CDR3, 45 bases in frame from the first base. Trimming costs V 0 bases and J 4 bases, and their ends lie 11 bases apart. CDR1 is given as SGHRS and CDR2 as YFSETQ, both from the germline V gene.

Sequencing was carried out using blood. The V and J genes are TRBV5-1 and TRBJ1-3; too little of a D gene remains to name it. The sequence derives from a man between 18 and 35 years old with Graves' hyperthyroidism. The DNA sequence is as follows: TGCGCCAGCAGCTTGGGACTCGGAGGGGGAAACACCATATATTTT. Its product reads: CASSLGLGGGNTIYF.